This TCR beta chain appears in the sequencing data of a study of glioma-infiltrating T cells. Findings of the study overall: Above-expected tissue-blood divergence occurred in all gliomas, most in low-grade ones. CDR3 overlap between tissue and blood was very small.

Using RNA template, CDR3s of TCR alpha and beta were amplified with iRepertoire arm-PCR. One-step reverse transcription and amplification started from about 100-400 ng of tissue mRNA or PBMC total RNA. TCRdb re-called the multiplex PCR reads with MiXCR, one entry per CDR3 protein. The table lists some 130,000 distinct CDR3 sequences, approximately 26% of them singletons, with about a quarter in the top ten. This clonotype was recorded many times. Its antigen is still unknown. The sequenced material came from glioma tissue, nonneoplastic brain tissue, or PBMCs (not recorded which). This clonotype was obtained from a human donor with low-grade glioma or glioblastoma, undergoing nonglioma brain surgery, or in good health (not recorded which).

The CDR3 DNA reads as TGTGCCAGCAGTGTAGCACCCGGCGCAGATACGCAGTATTTT. Its translation is CASSVAPGADTQYF. The chain links TRBV28 to TRBJ2-3; no definite D call. The length of the CDR3 is 14 residues. From germline, CDR1 is MDHEN and CDR2 SYDVKM. Trimming took off 5 bases at V and 4 bases at J, with 13 bases between the two ends.